This T cell receptor beta chain emerged from a study of blood T cells in healthy people across ages (dated by TCRdb to 2015 to 2017). About the full investigation: In model experiments, template switching captured about one uniquely barcoded TCR beta cDNA molecule for every two T cells. To track age-related changes in TCR beta repertoire diversity, the study relied on deep sequencing normalized with unique cDNA molecular identifiers. The donors were divided into four age groups: young (average approximately 16 years), middle-aged (about 39), aged (roughly 60) and long-lived (about 79). To avoid experimental bias, donors of different ages were randomly spread across the sequencing lanes. Using the same blood draw, the study looked at two additional independent replicas of 1 million unique cDNA reads for two donors, one aged 18 to 29 and the other aged 80 or older. Here is what the overall study found, with its caveats: There was a strong correlation between observed TCR beta diversity and the percentage of naive T cells measured by flow cytometry. Observed TCR beta diversity per million T cells fell roughly linearly with age, and a significant reduction was already apparent by age around 40. Total diversity estimates from one million sequenced T cells were considered lower bounds and underestimates. Because profiling used bulk unsorted PBMCs, naive and antigen-experienced compartments could not be compared conclusively. The CMV infection status of donors was not known, potentially confounding age-related changes in expanded clonotypes. Compared with the aged group, more naive CD4+ T cells, fewer expanded clones and increased TCR diversity were shown by the long-lived group, suggesting age selection.

Systemically healthy Caucasian individuals from Russia, some 38 in total and aged roughly 6 to 95 years, were included as donors. About 9.6 milliliters of peripheral blood were collected from each donor into EDTA-treated Vacutainer tubes. PBMCs were isolated by Ficoll-Paque density-gradient centrifugation, with at least 6 million obtained per sample. Total RNA was extracted from PBMCs with Trizol reagent, with at least 5 micrograms obtained per sample. For every donor, flow cytometry on a PBMC aliquot measured the percentage of naive CD45RAhigh/CD27high T cells. For this clonotype: The clone's antigen remains unknown. One base away there is no much larger clone; base qualities are not given.

Library generation was performed with 5' RACE. Reads for this sample came from an Illumina HiSeq 2500. A second PCR of roughly 6 to 12 cycles was performed with a sample-barcoded 5' primer and a J-beta primer mix. Each TCR beta cDNA molecule received a unique molecular identifier from a template-switch 5' adaptor carrying 12 random nucleotides. At least 2.5 million CDR3-containing paired-end reads were obtained from each sample. The Mint cDNA synthesis kit, primed by a TRBC-specific oligonucleotide, was used to synthesize first-strand cDNA from all RNA. After uracil-DNA glycosylase treatment, a first 18-cycle PCR used universal primers M1SS and BC2_uni_R on all cDNA. Under the source paper's analysis protocol: Normalization of each sample was performed by random selection of 1 million high-quality reads, each carrying a distinct molecular identifier. Reads sharing molecular identifiers were discarded rather than binned into consensus sequences. MiTCR, run with a Q25 quality threshold and the strictest error-elimination algorithm, handled CDR3 identification, clonotype clustering and error correction. A nonparametric unseen species model with Euler transformation was used to estimate lower-bound total TCR beta diversity. Using fastp at Q25 and MiXCR, TCRdb reprocessed the public reads and kept productive beta chains. Each entry merges the rows of one CDR3 protein and shows their most common DNA and genes. V and J calls and clone size were set by TCRdb, not the authors. Here the sample has some 900,000 distinct CDR3 sequences; around 46% occur a single time. The ten largest clones take up about an eighth of the sample.

The V end loses 2 bases and the J end loses 11 bases, and a stretch of 12 bases separates them. Its CDR3 holds 12 amino acids, cysteine through phenylalanine. Only the CDR3 region is kept as DNA, spanning 36 bases read in frame from base 1. Taken from the germline V gene (reference sequence), the CDR1 and CDR2 loops are SEHNR and FQNEAQ. Rearrangement joined TRBV7-9 to TRBJ2-5, with the D gene not clear enough to name. The sample comprised blood. The source of this sequence is a man younger than 40 in good health. The DNA sequence is as follows: TGTGCCAGCAGCTTAAGTGGCGTGGGGCAGTACTTC. The translation is CASSLSGVGQYF.